This T cell receptor (beta chain) came from a study of identical twins. Notes on the study in general: An excess of low generation probability was shown by twin-shared out-of-frame alpha sequences. With abundant cord blood beta clonotypes, insertions were fewer; memory repertoires showed no such pattern. Invariant T cells like MAIT and iNKT could partly confound the zero-insertion analyses.

One entry per CDR3 protein results from TCRdb running MiXCR on the 5' RACE reads. In the table there are some 500,000 distinct CDR3 sequences, 9.6% of which are singletons. A word on this clonotype: Its antigen is unknown.

Germline CDR1 and CDR2: MNHEY and SVGEGT. CDR3 length: 16 residues. The V end lost 4 bases, the J end lost 4 bases, and 17 bases lay between the germline ends. This sample was also put to use in a study of yellow fever vaccine responses in identical twins.

Material: PBMCs. The TCR sequence derives from a woman between 18 and 29 years old in good health. The gene calls are TRBV6-2 or TRBV6-3 and TRBJ2-1, with a tentative D call TRBD1 (6 bases). In DNA, the CDR3 is TGTGCCAGCAGTTCCACCGGTCAGGGGAAGTACAATGAGCAGTTCTTC. Amino acids: CASSSTGQGKYNEQFF.